The subject of this entry is one T cell receptor beta chain. This sample was taken from a study of blood T cell repertoires in COVID-19. The overall study: Material from acute and convalescent COVID-19 was sourced from the United States, Italy and Spain. Sources were T cells, B-cell-depleted T cells, or PBMCs; the material itself was cDNA or gDNA.

CDR1 and CDR2 (germline): SGHAT, FQNNGV. The CDR3 totals 15 residues. Trimming stripped 1 base from V and 5 bases from J, with 14 bases between. Per the study methods: How many nucleated cells were present was estimated from reference gene primer amplification. Profiled with immunoSEQ multiplex PCR; TCRdb holds only in-frame clones, not every one. The V and J calls and the clone size are those of that table, but D and trimming were determined from the DNA. This table has just over 150,000 clones, roughly four fifths appearing once. This sequence originates from a woman over 75 with acute or convalescent COVID-19. V usage is TRBV11-2 and J usage is TRBJ1-1; no reliable D call. Sequencing was carried out using peripheral blood. In DNA, the CDR3 is TGTGCCAGCAGCTTAGGAGAGTCCGGGAGAACTGAAGCTTTCTTT. Encoded protein: CASSLGESGRTEAFF.